The sequence of this T cell receptor beta chain was determined in a study of T cell responses to AZD1222 COVID-19 vaccine (dated by TCRdb to about 2021). As for the study more broadly: AZD1222 recipients with second doses at about 4 weeks or about 12 weeks were pooled, because spike-specific TCR depth and breadth did not differ between schedules. A total of more than 230 trial participants underwent TCR sequencing, of whom roughly 210 received two doses of AZD1222 and about 25 received two doses of the MenACWY control vaccine. Trial participants were enrolled into age subgroups of 18-55, 56-69 and 70-plus years, which contained about 160, 30 and 59 TCR-sequenced participants, respectively. Here is what the overall study found, with its caveats: In the small 56-69-year group, the increase in depth fell short of significance, most likely because of low power. Most participants were white British and females outnumbered males, and the authors suggested that clonal diversity may have been underestimated. Nearly half of unique spike-specific TCRs reportedly recognized epitopes outside regions mutated in the B.1.351 and B.1.1.7 variants. After two AZD1222 doses, both the breadth and the depth of spike-specific TCRs were significantly higher than at day 0 and than in MenACWY recipients. The vaccine-associated CD4 TCRs covered the entire spike protein, and the dominant responses fell in regions 160-218 and 743-854. Conclusions about previously exposed vaccinees are limited because only five to seven AZD1222 recipients were SARS-CoV-2 seropositive at baseline. Because no day 14 peak-response samples were available, repertoires were characterized only after the peak T cell response.

The sample's time point label is to be understood as: baseline before first vaccination. Vaccinee samples were obtained from the UK trials COV001 and COV002, which included a single-blind randomized controlled phase 2/3 trial of AZD1222 (ChAdOx1 nCoV-19) in healthy adults. For TCRbeta chain sequencing, PBMC samples were collected from trial participants at day 0 and at day 28 after the second dose. Concerning this clone itself: The antigen this receptor binds is unknown. No base quality values were provided; no much bigger clone lies one nucleotide off.

The CDR3 regions of human TCRbeta chains were subjected to immunosequencing. The authors' pipeline ran thus. TCRs in the repertoires were matched against a reference library of SARS-CoV-2-specific TCRs that had been generated with the MIRA antigen-specificity platform. Breadth was defined as the fraction of unique TCRs that were SARS-CoV-2-associated. Depth was defined as the fraction of total T cells that were SARS-CoV-2-associated. Each spike-specific TCR was assigned to its reactive spike region and to a CD4 or CD8 class using the MIRA data. Log10-transformed breadth and depth values were compared by one-way ANOVA with Sidak's multiple comparisons tests. In TCRdb, the immuneACCESS table is reduced to in-frame sequences with V and J assigned. These tables do not hold every clone; where another copy was compared, an unresolved V gene accounts for under half, and the others remain unexplained. That table gives V, J and clone size, and the DNA gave D and trimming. The sample profile shows more than 95,000 clones; around 89% of them were found once. Over 8% of the sample is in the top ten clones.

CDR1 and CDR2, per the germline V gene, are MNHEY and SVGEGT. The CDR3 runs 16 amino acids, cysteine and phenylalanine included. Only the CDR3 part of the read is kept: 48 bases, read in frame from the first base. V has 5 bases trimmed and J has 4 bases trimmed; junction bases matching no gene number 11. The receptor comes from an adult in good health. The chain links TRBV6-2 or TRBV6-3 with TRBJ1-5, and TRBD1 aligns with 7 junction nucleotides. The sample was peripheral blood, taken on day 0 of AZD1222 vaccination. Read as DNA, the sequence is TGTGCCAGCAGTACTCTCACCAGGGGGTGGAATCAGCCCCAGCATTTT. This sequence encodes CASSTLTRGWNQPQHF.